What follows is one TCR beta chain and its context. Its target is unknown. Looked up from germline, CDR1 is SGHAT and CDR2 is FQNNGV. J was trimmed by 13 bases and V by 4 bases; bases with no gene match: 6. The CDR3 runs to 13 residues. The sample originates from a study of CD8 T cells in Susac syndrome. About the research overall: When blood was drawn, the patients with Susac syndrome were therapy-naive, on corticosteroids, or on intravenous immunoglobulin alone.

With random hexamers, reverse transcription was performed on about 0.45 to 1 ug of RNA. An immunoSEQ multiplex PCR generated amplified TCR beta CDR3 products spanning 54 Vbeta and 13 Jbeta. TCRdb re-analysed the immunoSEQ multiplex PCR reads in MiXCR, keeping a single row per CDR3 protein. The sample includes about 190,000 distinct CDR3 sequences, approximately 94% seen only once; the top ten take approximately 0.1%. General study points: None of the CD4+ T cell repertoires in Susac syndrome showed clonal expansion.

V and J are TRBV11-2 and TRBJ2-7; 14 bases are a match to TRBD2. The sample was CD4+ T cells from PBMCs. This receptor was taken from a human donor with Susac syndrome. CDR3 sequence reads: CASSSVGTSGRYF. CDR3 bases: TGTGCCAGCAGCTCGGTCGGGACTAGCGGGAGATACTTC.